This T cell receptor beta chain is drawn from a study of T-cell reconstitution after alpha-beta-depleted transplantation in children. Notes on the study in general: T cells produced anew were the main source of T-cell counts and diversity one year after transplant. Several hundred expanded graft clones reportedly gave rise to the alpha-beta T cells present about two months after transplant.

This clonotype was observed a handful of times. Antigen specificity is unknown. Construction of the TCRbeta library involved unique molecular identifiers. TCRdb recomputed calls from the PCR reads with MiXCR, one row per CDR3 protein. Of fewer than 700,000 distinct CDR3 sequences in the sample, approximately 13% were seen once. The CDR3 totals 14 residues. After removal of 7 bases from V and 10 bases from J, the junction contained 11 bases not matched to a gene. The material was PBMCs, mostly from graft donor cells, obtained 360 days after TCRalphabeta/CD19-depleted stem cell transplant. The chain links TRBV12-3 or TRBV12-4 to TRBJ2-1; 9 positions agree with TRBD1. The TCR originated in a male patient under 18 who had a stem cell transplant for acute myeloid leukemia, so the T cells may come from the graft donor. CDR3 sequence reads: CASNPGQGLLEQFF. The CDR3 coding sequence is TGTGCCAGCAACCCGGGACAGGGACTCCTGGAGCAGTTCTTC.